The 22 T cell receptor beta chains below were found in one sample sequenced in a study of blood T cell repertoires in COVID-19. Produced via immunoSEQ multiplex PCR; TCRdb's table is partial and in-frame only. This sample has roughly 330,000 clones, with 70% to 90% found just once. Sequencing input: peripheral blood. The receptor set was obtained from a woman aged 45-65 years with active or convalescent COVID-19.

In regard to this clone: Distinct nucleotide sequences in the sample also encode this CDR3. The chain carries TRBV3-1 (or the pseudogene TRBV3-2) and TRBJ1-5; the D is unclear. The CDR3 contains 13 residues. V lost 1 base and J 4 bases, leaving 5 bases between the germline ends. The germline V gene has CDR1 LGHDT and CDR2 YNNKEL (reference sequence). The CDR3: CASSQALNQPQHF. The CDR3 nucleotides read TGTGCCAGCAGCCAAGCCCTGAATCAGCCCCAGCATTTT.

Written as DNA, the CDR3 is TGTGCCAGTAGTAATCTCACTTATAGCAATCAGCCCCAGCATTTT. Protein: CASSNLTYSNQPQHF. The rearrangement uses TRBV19 and TRBJ1-5; D remains unclear. Germline V gives CDR1 LNHDA, CDR2 SQIVND (reference sequence). V lost 4 bases, J lost 0 bases, and 10 bases lay in between. The length of the CDR3 is 15 residues.

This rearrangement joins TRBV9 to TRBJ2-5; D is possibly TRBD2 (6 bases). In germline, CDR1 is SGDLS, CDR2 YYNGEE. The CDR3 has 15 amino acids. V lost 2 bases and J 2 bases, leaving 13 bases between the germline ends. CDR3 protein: CASSVGPGVQETQYF. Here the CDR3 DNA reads TGTGCCAGCAGCGTGGGCCCGGGGGTGCAAGAGACCCAGTACTTC.

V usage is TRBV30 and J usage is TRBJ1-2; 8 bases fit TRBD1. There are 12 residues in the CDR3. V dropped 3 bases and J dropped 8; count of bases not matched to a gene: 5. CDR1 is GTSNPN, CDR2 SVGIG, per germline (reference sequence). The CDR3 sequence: CAWRGQARGYTF. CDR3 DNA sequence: TGTGCCTGGAGGGGACAGGCACGAGGCTACACCTTC.

CDR3 bases: TGTGCCAGCAGCTTAGATTCTGGAAGGGGGCGGAGGACCTACGAGCAGTACTTC. Translation gives CASSLDSGRGRRTYEQYF. The rearrangement links TRBV7-9 to TRBJ2-7, with TRBD1 matching over 7 bases. The CDR3 totals 18 residues. Trimming took 1 base from V and 2 from J; bases not matched to a gene: 14. Germline loops: CDR1 SEHNR, CDR2 FQNEAQ (reference sequence).

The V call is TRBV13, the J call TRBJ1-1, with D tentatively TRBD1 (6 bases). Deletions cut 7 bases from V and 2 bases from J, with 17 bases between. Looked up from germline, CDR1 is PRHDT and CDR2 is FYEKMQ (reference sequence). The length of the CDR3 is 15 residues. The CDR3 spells CASTLPGGANTEAFF. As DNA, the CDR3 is TGTGCCAGCACCCTGCCTGGGGGGGCAAACACTGAAGCTTTCTTT.

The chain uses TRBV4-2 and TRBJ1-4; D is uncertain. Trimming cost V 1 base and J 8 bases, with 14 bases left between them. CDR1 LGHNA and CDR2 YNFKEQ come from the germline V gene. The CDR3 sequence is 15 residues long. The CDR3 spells CASSQGHKEAEKLFF. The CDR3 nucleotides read TGTGCCAGCAGCCAAGGTCACAAGGAGGCGGAAAAACTGTTTTTT.

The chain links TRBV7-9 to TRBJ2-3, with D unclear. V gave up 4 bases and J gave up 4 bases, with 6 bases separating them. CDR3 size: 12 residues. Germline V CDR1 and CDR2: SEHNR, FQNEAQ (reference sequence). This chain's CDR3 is CASSYGPDTQYF. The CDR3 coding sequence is TGTGCCAGCAGCTACGGTCCAGATACGCAGTATTTT.

CDR3 DNA: TGTGCCATCAGCGACAGAGACAATGAGCAGTTCTTC. It translates to CAISDRDNEQFF. J is TRBJ2-1 and V is TRBV10-3; tentatively, D is TRBD1 (5 bases). Trimming removed 6 bases at V and 5 bases at J, with 8 bases between. CDR1 is ENHRY, CDR2 SYGVKD, per germline. The CDR3 loop spans 12 amino acids.

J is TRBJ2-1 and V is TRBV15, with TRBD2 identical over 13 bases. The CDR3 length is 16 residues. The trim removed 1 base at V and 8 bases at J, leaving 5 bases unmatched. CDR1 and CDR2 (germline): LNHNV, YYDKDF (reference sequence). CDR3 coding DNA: TGTGCCACCAGCAGAGTACTAGCGGGGGGGCGCGATGAGCAGTTCTTC. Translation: CATSRVLAGGRDEQFF.

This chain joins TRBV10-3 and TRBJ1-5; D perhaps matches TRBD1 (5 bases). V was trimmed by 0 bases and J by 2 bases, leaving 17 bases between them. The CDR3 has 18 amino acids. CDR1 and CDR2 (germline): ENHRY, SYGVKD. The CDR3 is CAISESTVGRRGNQPQHF. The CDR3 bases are TGTGCCATCAGTGAGTCGACGGTGGGGCGCCGGGGCAATCAGCCCCAGCATTTT.

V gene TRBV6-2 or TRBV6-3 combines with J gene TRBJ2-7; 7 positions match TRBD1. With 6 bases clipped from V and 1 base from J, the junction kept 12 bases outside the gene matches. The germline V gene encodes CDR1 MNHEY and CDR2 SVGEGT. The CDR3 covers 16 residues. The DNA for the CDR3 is TGTGCCAGCAGCCCAACCGACAGGGTTGGTTCCTACGAGCAGTACTTC. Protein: CASSPTDRVGSYEQYF.

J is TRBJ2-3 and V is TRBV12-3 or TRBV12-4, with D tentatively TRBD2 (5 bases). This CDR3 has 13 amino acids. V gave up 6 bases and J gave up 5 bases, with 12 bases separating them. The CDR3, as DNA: TGTGCCAGCAGACTTTCGGCGGGAGATACGCAGTATTTT. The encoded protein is CASRLSAGDTQYF.

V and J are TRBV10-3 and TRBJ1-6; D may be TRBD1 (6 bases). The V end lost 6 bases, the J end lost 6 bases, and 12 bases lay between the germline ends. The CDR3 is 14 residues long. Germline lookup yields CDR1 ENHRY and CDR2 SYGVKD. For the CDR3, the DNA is TGTGCCATCAGACAGGACAGTTCTAATTCACCCCTCCACTTT. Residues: CAIRQDSSNSPLHF.

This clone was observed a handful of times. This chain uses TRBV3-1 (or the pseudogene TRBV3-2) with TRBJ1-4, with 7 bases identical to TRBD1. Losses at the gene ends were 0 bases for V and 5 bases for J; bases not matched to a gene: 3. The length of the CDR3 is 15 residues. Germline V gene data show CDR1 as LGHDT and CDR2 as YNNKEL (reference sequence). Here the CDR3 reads CASSQETGRNEKLFF. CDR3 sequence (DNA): TGTGCCAGCAGCCAAGAGACAGGGCGAAATGAAAAACTGTTTTTT.

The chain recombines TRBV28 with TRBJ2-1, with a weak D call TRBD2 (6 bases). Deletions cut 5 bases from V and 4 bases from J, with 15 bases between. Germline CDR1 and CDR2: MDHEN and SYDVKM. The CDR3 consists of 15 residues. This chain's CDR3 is CASSNPRAGYNEQFF. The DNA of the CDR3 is TGTGCCAGCAGTAACCCTAGGGCGGGGTACAATGAGCAGTTCTTC.

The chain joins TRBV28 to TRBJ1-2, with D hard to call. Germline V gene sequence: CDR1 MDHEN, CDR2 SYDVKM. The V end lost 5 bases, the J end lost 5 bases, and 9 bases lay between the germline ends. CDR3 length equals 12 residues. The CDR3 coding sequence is TGTGCCAGCAGTCAGGTGGAATATGGCTACACCTTC. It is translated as CASSQVEYGYTF.

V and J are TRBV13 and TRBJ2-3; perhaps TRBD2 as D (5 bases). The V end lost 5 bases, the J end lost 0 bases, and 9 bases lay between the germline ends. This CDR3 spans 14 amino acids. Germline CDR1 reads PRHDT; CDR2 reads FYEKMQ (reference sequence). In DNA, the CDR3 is TGTGCCAGCAGCGCTAGCTCTAGCACAGATACGCAGTATTTT. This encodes CASSASSSTDTQYF.

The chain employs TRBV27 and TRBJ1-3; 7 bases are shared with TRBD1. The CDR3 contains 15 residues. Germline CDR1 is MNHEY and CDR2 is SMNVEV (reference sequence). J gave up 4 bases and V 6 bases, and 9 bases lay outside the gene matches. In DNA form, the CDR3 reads TGTGCCAGCAGCTTAACGTGGGACAGCGGAAACACCATATATTTT. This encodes CASSLTWDSGNTIYF.

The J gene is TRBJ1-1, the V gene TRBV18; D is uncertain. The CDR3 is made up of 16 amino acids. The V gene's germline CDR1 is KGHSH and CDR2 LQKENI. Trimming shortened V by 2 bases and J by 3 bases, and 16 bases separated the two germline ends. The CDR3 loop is CASSPTPPVVYTEAFF. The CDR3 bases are TGTGCCAGCTCACCAACTCCCCCCGTGGTGTACACTGAAGCTTTCTTT.

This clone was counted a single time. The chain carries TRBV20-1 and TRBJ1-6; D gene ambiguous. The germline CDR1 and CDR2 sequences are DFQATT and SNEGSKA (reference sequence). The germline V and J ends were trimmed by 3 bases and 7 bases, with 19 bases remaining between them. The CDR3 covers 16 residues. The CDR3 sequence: CSASHPLDGRNSPLHF. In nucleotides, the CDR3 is TGCAGTGCTAGTCACCCTCTAGACGGTAGGAATTCACCCCTCCACTTT.

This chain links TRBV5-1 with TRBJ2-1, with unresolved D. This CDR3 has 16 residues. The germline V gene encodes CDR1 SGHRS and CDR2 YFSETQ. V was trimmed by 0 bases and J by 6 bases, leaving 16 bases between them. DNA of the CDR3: TGCGCCAGCAGCTTGGAAACTAACCGAGGCGGCAATGAGCAGTTCTTC. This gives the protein CASSLETNRGGNEQFF.